A few counts support the clone carrying this TCR beta chain. The sample belongs to a study of T cells after yellow fever vaccination. Trimming shortened V by 0 bases and J by 6 bases, and 12 bases separated the two germline ends. The length of the CDR3 is 14 residues. Germline values: CDR1 DFQATT, CDR2 SNEGSKA (reference sequence). TCRdb re-called the 5' RACE reads through MiXCR, storing one row per CDR3 protein. The sample has 620,000 or so distinct CDR3 sequences, roughly 12% seen once; the top ten hold 14% to 15%. This TCR came from a man under 40 who received the YFV17D yellow fever vaccine. The chain couples TRBV20-1 to TRBJ1-5, with D perhaps matching TRBD1 (6 bases). Here the sequenced sample was PBMCs, taken on the day of the yellow fever booster vaccination. The CDR3 loop reads CSARDLRGGQPQHF. In DNA, the CDR3 is TGCAGTGCTAGAGACCTCAGAGGGGGTCAGCCCCAGCATTTT.